A single sample is the source of the 12 T cell receptor beta chains below, sequenced in a study of blood T cell repertoires in COVID-19. The table came from immunoSEQ multiplex PCR; TCRdb's copy has only in-frame clones and leaves some out. The sample carries 95,000 to 150,000 clones, over 80% recorded once. Source material: PBMCs or T cells enriched from blood (not recorded which). These receptors came from a woman younger than 45 who had recovered from COVID-19.

The chain combines TRBV30 with TRBJ1-1, with a possible D match to TRBD1 (6 bases). Germline loops: CDR1 GTSNPN, CDR2 SVGIG (reference sequence). There are 13 residues in the CDR3. Trimming shortened V by 4 bases and J by 0 bases, and 9 bases separated the two germline ends. The CDR3 region has the DNA TGTGCCTGGAAGGGGGGGGTGAACACTGAAGCTTTCTTT. It translates to CAWKGGVNTEAFF.

This chain connects TRBV7-9 to TRBJ1-4, with TRBD1 matching over 7 bases. The germline V gene has CDR1 SEHNR and CDR2 FQNEAQ (reference sequence). V lost 6 bases, J lost 4 bases, and 8 bases stayed unmatched. The CDR3 covers 15 residues. CDR3 DNA: TGTGCCAGCAGTTCGACAGGGAGCCTTAATGAAAAACTGTTTTTT. The encoded protein is CASSSTGSLNEKLFF. Drawing the rest from reference TRBV7-9 and TRBJ1-4, the complete variable domain is DTGVSQNPRHKITKRGQNVTFRCDPISEHNRLYWYRQTLGQGPEFLTYFQNEAQLEKSRLLSDRFSAERPKGSFSTLEIQRTEQGDSAMYLCASSSTGSLNEKLFFGSGTQLSVL.

The chain has TRBV21-1 and TRBJ2-1; the table calls TRBD2, which could not be checked here. TRBV21-1 is a pseudogene. This CDR3 is built from 16 residues. The CDR3 DNA is TGTGCCAGCAGCAAAATCTGGGGCGGGAGGGCCTTTGAGCAGTTCTTC. Translation: CASSKIWGGRAFEQFF.

This clone was seen only once. The CDR3 DNA reads TGTGCCAGCTTTGAGGAGGGCAGCTACGAGCAGTACTTC. Protein sequence: CASFEEGSYEQYF. This chain connects TRBV18 to TRBJ2-7, with D perhaps matching TRBD2 (6 bases). This CDR3 is built from 13 residues. CDR1 KGHSH and CDR2 LQKENI come from the germline V gene. The V gene lost 7 bases and the J gene lost 3 bases, with 13 bases spanning the gap.

V is TRBV19 and J is TRBJ1-5, with TRBD1 identical over 7 bases. V trimming: 2 bases; J trimming: 7 bases; junction bases outside the gene matches: 11. There are 16 residues in the CDR3. CDR1 is LNHDA, CDR2 SQIVND, per germline (reference sequence). CDR3 protein: CASSILYGQVLQPQHF. The CDR3 region has the DNA TGTGCCAGTAGTATATTATATGGACAGGTATTACAGCCCCAGCATTTT. Using reference TRBV19 and TRBJ1-5 for the parts outside the CDR3, the full variable domain is DGGITQSPKYLFRKEGQNVTLSCEQNLNHDAMYWYRQDPGQGLRLIYYSQIVNDFQKGDIAEGYSVSREKKESFPLTVTSAQKNPTAFYLCASSILYGQVLQPQHFGDGTRLSIL.

This chain uses TRBV2 with TRBJ2-2, with D hard to call. This CDR3 spans 13 amino acids. The germline gives CDR1 SNHLY, CDR2 FYNNEI. V was pared by 8 bases and J by 8 bases, with 15 bases between. The CDR3 here is CASRPEVAGELFF. CDR3 nucleotides: TGTGCCAGCCGTCCCGAGGTGGCGGGGGAGCTGTTTTTT.

This CDR3 is CASSHSRTSGSSYEQYF. CDR3 bases: TGTGCCAGCAGCCATTCACGGACTAGCGGGAGCTCGTACGAGCAGTACTTC. The rearrangement links TRBV3-1 (or the pseudogene TRBV3-2) to TRBJ2-7; 13 bases are a match to TRBD2. The CDR3 totals 17 residues. The V segment lost 3 bases and the J segment 4 bases; nucleotides outside the gene matches: 9. Germline assignment: CDR1 LGHDT and CDR2 YNNKEL (reference sequence).

This chain connects TRBV6-5 to TRBJ1-5; unclear D gene. V was clipped by 6 bases and J by 7 bases, with 19 bases between them. Germline V CDR1 and CDR2: MNHEY, SVGAGI. The CDR3 extends over 15 amino acids. DNA for the CDR3: TGTGCCAGCAGGATGACTCCAATCGGGGAACAGCCCCAGCATTTT. Protein sequence: CASRMTPIGEQPQHF.

V gene TRBV7-4 combines with J gene TRBJ1-2; TRBD1 might be the D (5 bases). Germline V CDR1 and CDR2: SGHVT, SQSDAQ. This CDR3 is built from 15 residues. Trimming removed 4 bases from V and 6 bases from J, with 18 bases in between. The CDR3 DNA sequence: TGTGCCAGCAGCTATAACCGACAGCCTGGGGATGGCTACACCTTC. Residues: CASSYNRQPGDGYTF.

The chain is built from TRBV9 and TRBJ2-5, with 12 nucleotides matching TRBD2. The trim removed 4 bases at V and 5 bases at J, leaving 6 bases unmatched. The CDR3 is made up of 15 amino acids. Germline V CDR1 and CDR2: SGDLS, YYNGEE. CDR3 nucleotide sequence: TGTGCCAGCAGCCCCCGACTAGCGGGAGTTGAGACCCAGTACTTC. Translated: CASSPRLAGVETQYF.

This clone was detected once. The chain joins TRBV18 to TRBJ2-5, with 13 bases aligning to TRBD2. CDR1 is KGHSH and CDR2 is LQKENI in the germline V gene. The V gene end was trimmed by 3 bases and the J gene end by 5 bases; junction bases not matched to a gene: 6. The CDR3 length is 16 residues. The CDR3 here is CASSPMTSGRRETQYF. Here the CDR3 DNA reads TGTGCCAGCTCACCGATGACTAGCGGGAGGCGGGAGACCCAGTACTTC.

This clone has a single count. This chain connects TRBV30 to TRBJ1-2, with 7 nucleotides matching TRBD1. From germline, CDR1 is GTSNPN and CDR2 SVGIG (reference sequence). Germline trimming cut 4 bases from V and 4 bases from J; bases unmatched to any gene: 6. This CDR3 comprises 13 residues. CDR3: CAWTATGIYGYTF. DNA of the CDR3: TGTGCCTGGACCGCGACAGGGATCTATGGCTACACCTTC.